This entry lists 7 T cell receptor beta chains sequenced from one sample in a study of memory CD4+ T cells and cytomegalovirus serostatus. The sort gate was single viable CD3+CD4+CD8-CD45RO+ cells for memory CD4+ T cells. Sequenced by immunoSEQ multiplex PCR; TCRdb stores in-frame clones only, minus some. The table lists tens of thousands of clones, 76% of them singletons, with roughly 4.4% in the top ten. The sequenced material came from memory CD4+ T cells from blood. These receptors originate from an adult in good health and CMV-seropositive.

Comment on this clone: Sequence at one end of the junction differs from germline and may be a read error. The chain joins TRBV5-1 to TRBJ2-1; 7 nucleotides match TRBD2. The CDR3 loop spans 13 amino acids. Per germline, CDR1 SGHRS and CDR2 YFSETQ. This CDR3 reads CTSREGLGNEQFF. CDR3 sequence (DNA): TGCACCAGCAGGGAGGGGCTCGGCAATGAGCAGTTCTTC.

In this sample, this clone turned up once. The chain combines TRBV4-2 with TRBJ2-3; D is uncertain. The germline V gene encodes CDR1 LGHNA and CDR2 YNFKEQ. Between the trimmed V and J ends, which lost 0 bases and 5 bases, there was a span of 18 bases. The CDR3 covers 17 residues. DNA of the CDR3: TGTGCCAGCAGCCAAGATAGAAGCGCTGCGGCGGAAGATACGCAGTATTTT. This encodes CASSQDRSAAAEDTQYF.

V usage is TRBV28 and J usage is TRBJ2-1, with unresolved D. This CDR3 is built from 13 residues. From germline, CDR1 is MDHEN and CDR2 SYDVKM. V was pared by 3 bases and J by 5 bases, with 8 bases between. CDR3 coding DNA: TGTGCCAGCAGTTTTTCCCCAGACAATGAGCAGTTCTTC. This translates into CASSFSPDNEQFF.

This clone was detected a few times. V and J are TRBV6-5 and TRBJ1-1, with D perhaps TRBD1 (5 bases). The CDR3 runs 13 residues. Trimming took 8 bases from V and 6 from J, leaving 16 bases between them. Germline V gene sequence: CDR1 MNHEY, CDR2 SVGAGI. This CDR3 reads CASSSRQTAEAFF. As DNA, the CDR3 is TGTGCCAGCTCTTCCCGACAGACCGCTGAAGCTTTCTTT.

This chain joins TRBV9 and TRBJ1-1; D remains ambiguous. The CDR3 runs to 14 residues. Germline loops: CDR1 SGDLS, CDR2 YYNGEE. V gave up 0 bases and J gave up 2 bases, with 8 bases separating them. The CDR3 nucleotides are TGTGCCAGCAGCGTAGACAGCTACAACACTGAAGCTTTCTTT. This encodes CASSVDSYNTEAFF.

The chain combines TRBV10-3 with TRBJ1-4; D is uncertain. Deletions cut 2 bases from V and 8 bases from J, with 9 bases between. Per germline, CDR1 ENHRY and CDR2 SYGVKD. The CDR3 loop spans 13 amino acids. For the CDR3, the DNA is TGTGCCATCAGTGAGGCCGGAGCGGAAAAACTGTTTTTT. This encodes CAISEAGAEKLFF.

The chain carries TRBV6-6 and TRBJ2-7; 13 nucleotides match TRBD2. The germline V gene has CDR1 MNHNY and CDR2 SVGAGI (reference sequence). The J segment lost 7 bases and the V segment lost 5 bases, leaving 8 bases of the junction unmatched. The CDR3 sequence is 15 residues long. CDR3 nucleotides: TGTGCCAGCAGTCCACTAGCGGGGGGGACTTCGGAGCAGTACTTC. Translating it yields CASSPLAGGTSEQYF.